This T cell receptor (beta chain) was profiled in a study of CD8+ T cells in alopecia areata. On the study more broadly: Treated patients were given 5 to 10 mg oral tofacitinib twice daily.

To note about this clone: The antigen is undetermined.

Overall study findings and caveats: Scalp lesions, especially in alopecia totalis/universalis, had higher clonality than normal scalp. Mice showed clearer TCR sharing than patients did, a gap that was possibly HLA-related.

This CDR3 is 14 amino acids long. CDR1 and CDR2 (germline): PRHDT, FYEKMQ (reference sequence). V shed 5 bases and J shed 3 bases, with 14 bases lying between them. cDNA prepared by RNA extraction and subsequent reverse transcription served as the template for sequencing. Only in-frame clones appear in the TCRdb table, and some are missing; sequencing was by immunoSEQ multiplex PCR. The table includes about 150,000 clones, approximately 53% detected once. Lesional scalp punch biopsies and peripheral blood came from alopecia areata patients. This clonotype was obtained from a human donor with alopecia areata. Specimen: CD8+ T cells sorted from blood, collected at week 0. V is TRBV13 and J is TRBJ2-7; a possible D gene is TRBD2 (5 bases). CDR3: CASSPRWESYEQYF. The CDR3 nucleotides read TGTGCCAGCAGCCCCCGGTGGGAGAGCTACGAGCAGTACTTC.